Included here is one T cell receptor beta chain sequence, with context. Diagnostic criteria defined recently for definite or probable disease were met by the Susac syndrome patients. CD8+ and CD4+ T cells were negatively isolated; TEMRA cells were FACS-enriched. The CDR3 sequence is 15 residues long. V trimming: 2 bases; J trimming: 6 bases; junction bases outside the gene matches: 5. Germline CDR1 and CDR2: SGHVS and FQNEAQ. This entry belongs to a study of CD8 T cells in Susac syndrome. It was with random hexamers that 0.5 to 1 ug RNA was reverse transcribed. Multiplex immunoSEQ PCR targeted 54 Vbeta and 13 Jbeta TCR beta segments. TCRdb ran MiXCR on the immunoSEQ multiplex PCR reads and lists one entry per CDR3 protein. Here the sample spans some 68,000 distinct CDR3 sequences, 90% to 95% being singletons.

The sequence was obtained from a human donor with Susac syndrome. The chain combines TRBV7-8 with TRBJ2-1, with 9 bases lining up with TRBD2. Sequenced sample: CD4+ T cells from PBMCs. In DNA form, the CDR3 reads TGTGCCAGCAGCTTACGGCGGGGGGGTATCAATGAGCAGTTCTTC. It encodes CASSLRRGGINEQFF. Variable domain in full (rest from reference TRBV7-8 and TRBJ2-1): GAGVSQSPRYKVAKRGQDVALRCDPISGHVSLFWYQQALGQGPEFLTYFQNEAQLDKSGLPSDRFFAERPEGSVSTLKIQRTQQEDSAVYLCASSLRRGGINEQFFGPGTRLTVL.